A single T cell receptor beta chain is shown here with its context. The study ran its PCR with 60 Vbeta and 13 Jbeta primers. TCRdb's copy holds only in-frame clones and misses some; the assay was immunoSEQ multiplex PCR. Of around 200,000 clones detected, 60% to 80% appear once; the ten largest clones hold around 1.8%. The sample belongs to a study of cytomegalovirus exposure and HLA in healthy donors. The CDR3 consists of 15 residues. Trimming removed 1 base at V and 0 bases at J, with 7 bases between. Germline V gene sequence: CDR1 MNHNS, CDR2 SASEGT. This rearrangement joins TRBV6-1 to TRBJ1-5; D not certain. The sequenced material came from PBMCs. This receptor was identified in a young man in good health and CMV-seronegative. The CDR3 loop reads CASSEEILSNQPQHF. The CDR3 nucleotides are TGTGCCAGCAGTGAAGAAATTCTTAGCAATCAGCCCCAGCATTTT.